The clone carrying this T cell receptor (beta chain) was detected only once. The target antigen is unknown. TCRdb re-analysed the RT-PCR reads in MiXCR, keeping a single row per CDR3 protein. This table has 650,000 to 800,000 distinct CDR3 sequences, approximately 14% appearing once. This specimen comes from a study of response to subunit inactivated influenza vaccine. Trimming cost V 0 bases and J 1 base, with 13 bases left between them. CDR1 and CDR2 from the germline V gene are MNHEY and SVGEGT. The CDR3 is 17 residues long. Notes on the study in general: The study's authors posited that every seasonal influenza vaccination enlists few new T cells.

The clonotype was recovered from a man over 45 who received an inactivated influenza vaccine. V and J are TRBV6-2 or TRBV6-3 and TRBJ2-4, with no clear D. Sequenced here: PBMCs from blood, sampled 14 to 15 days before vaccination. CDR3 sequence: CASSYSASLIAKNIQYF. DNA for the CDR3: TGTGCCAGCAGTTACTCGGCGTCTTTAATCGCCAAAAACATTCAGTACTTC.